The clone carrying this TCR beta chain was counted only a few times. Profiling relied on immunoSEQ multiplex PCR, and the TCRdb table lists in-frame clones only, not all of them. The sample records under 250,000 clones, 85% to 90% being singletons. CDR1 is GTSNPN and CDR2 is SVGIG in the germline V gene (reference sequence). Unmatched junction bases numbered 6, after V lost 0 bases and J lost 4 bases. This CDR3 has 14 residues. These data come from a study of blood T cell repertoires in COVID-19. The chain recombines TRBV30 with TRBJ2-7; 7 bases fit TRBD2. Material for sequencing was peripheral blood. This clonotype was obtained from a woman aged 55-70 years with acute or convalescent COVID-19. The CDR3 protein is CAWSVRTSRYEQYF. The CDR3 DNA is TGTGCCTGGAGTGTACGGACTAGTCGTTACGAGCAGTACTTC.